The 2 T cell receptor beta chains presented below share a single source sample, sequenced in a study of blood T cell repertoires in COVID-19. Assay used: immunoSEQ multiplex PCR; TCRdb lists only in-frame clones, some missing. The profile shows roughly 670,000 clones, more than 80% of them singletons. The sample was peripheral blood. These receptors were obtained from a woman younger than 30 with acute or convalescent COVID-19.

The chain employs TRBV5-1 and TRBJ1-6; 7 bases align to TRBD1. Trimming removed 1 base from V and 10 bases from J; junction bases left unmatched: 8. Germline values: CDR1 SGHRS, CDR2 YFSETQ. CDR3 size: 15 residues. The CDR3 spells CASSLLQGDRSPLHF. The DNA for the CDR3 is TGCGCCAGCAGCTTGTTGCAGGGGGATCGGTCACCCCTCCACTTT.

This clone occurred once. The chain combines TRBV12-5 with TRBJ1-5, with D hard to call. Germline V gives CDR1 LGHNT, CDR2 FRNRAP. CDR3 length equals 14 residues. Trimming stripped 9 bases from V and 2 bases from J, with 14 bases between. The DNA of the CDR3 is TGTGCTAGCGACCGTGAGGTCGGCAATCAGCCCCAGCATTTT. Protein: CASDREVGNQPQHF.